Described below is a single T cell receptor beta chain sequence and its context. TCRdb independently ran MiXCR on the 5' RACE reads; one entry per CDR3 protein. Found here are 700,000 or so distinct CDR3 sequences, 8.6% of them singletons; the top ten hold roughly 0.97%. This sample is drawn from a study of identical twins. The length of the CDR3 is 16 residues. CDR1 is SGHRS and CDR2 is YFSETQ in the germline V gene. V dropped 0 bases and J dropped 7; count of bases not matched to a gene: 9. This sample also belongs to another study, concerning yellow fever vaccine responses in identical twins.

The receptor was derived from a woman aged 18 to 35 in good health. Sequencing input: PBMCs. The chain has TRBV5-1 and TRBJ2-3; 9 nucleotides line up with TRBD2. As DNA, the CDR3 is TGCGCCAGCAGCTTGGAATTAGCGGGAGATAGGAATACGCAGTATTTT. It translates to CASSLELAGDRNTQYF. The variable domain in full, with the rest retrieved from reference TRBV5-1 and TRBJ2-3, is KAGVTQTPRYLIKTRGQQVTLSCSPISGHRSVSWYQQTPGQGLQFLFEYFSETQRNKGNFPGRFSGRQFSNSRSEMNVSTLELGDSALYLCASSLELAGDRNTQYFGPGTRLTVL.